This TCR beta chain was identified in a study of T cell responses to AZD1222 COVID-19 vaccine. Overall study findings and caveats: Clonal diversity was possibly underestimated; the donors were predominantly white British and more often female. A rise in Spike-specific TCR breadth and depth followed two AZD1222 doses. Among vaccine-associated CD4 TCRs, coverage spanned spike, with dominance at 160-218 and 743-854. Repertoires were collected only later (after the peak T cell response had occurred).

A note on this clone: The antigen is unknown.

Germline-derived CDR1 and CDR2 are KGHDR and SFDVKD. Trimming took off 1 base at V and 8 bases at J, with 8 bases between the two ends. CDR3 length: 13 residues. Profiled with immunoSEQ multiplex PCR; TCRdb holds only in-frame clones, not every one. The sample carries about 130,000 clones, approximately 94% recorded once. The sample here was peripheral blood, taken on day 0 of AZD1222 vaccination. The rearrangement uses TRBV24-1 and TRBJ2-1; a weak D match, TRBD2 (5 bases). This TCR derives from an adult in good health. CDR3 DNA: TGTGCCACCAGTGATTTAAATAGCGATGAGCAGTTCTTC. This encodes CATSDLNSDEQFF.